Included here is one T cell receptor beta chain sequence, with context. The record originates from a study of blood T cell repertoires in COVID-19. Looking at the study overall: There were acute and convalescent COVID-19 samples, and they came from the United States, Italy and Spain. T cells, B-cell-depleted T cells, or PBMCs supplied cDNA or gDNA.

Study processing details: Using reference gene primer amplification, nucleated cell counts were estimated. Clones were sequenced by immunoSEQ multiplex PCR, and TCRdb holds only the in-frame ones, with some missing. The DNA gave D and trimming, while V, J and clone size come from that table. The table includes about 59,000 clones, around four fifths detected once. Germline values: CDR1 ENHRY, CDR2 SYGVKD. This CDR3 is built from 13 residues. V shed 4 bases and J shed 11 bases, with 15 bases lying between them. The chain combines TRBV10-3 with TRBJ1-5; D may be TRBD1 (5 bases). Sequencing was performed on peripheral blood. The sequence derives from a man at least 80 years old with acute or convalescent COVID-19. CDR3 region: CAISANLPGAQHF. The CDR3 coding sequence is TGTGCCATCAGTGCTAATCTGCCGGGGGCCCAGCATTTT.